These 30 T cell receptor beta chains share one sample of origin, sequenced in a study of blood T cells in healthy people across ages. Alongside a J-beta primer mix, a sample-barcoded 5' primer served in a second PCR lasting 7 to 11 cycles. TCRdb used MiXCR to reprocess the 5' RACE reads, holding one entry per CDR3 protein. The sample has 2 million or so distinct CDR3 sequences; 40% to 55% are singletons. Sequenced input: blood. These receptors originate from a woman between 40 and 50 years old in good health.

This chain uses TRBV6-5 with TRBJ1-2; TRBD1 matches 8 bases. The germline V gene has CDR1 MNHEY and CDR2 SVGAGI. The V segment lost 10 bases and the J segment 3 bases; nucleotides outside the gene matches: 16. The CDR3 consists of 16 residues. This CDR3 is CATYLRSGGSHYGYTF. CDR3 bases: TGTGCCACTTATCTCCGATCAGGGGGCTCGCACTATGGCTACACCTTC.

The chain links TRBV7-9 to TRBJ2-7; 9 positions match TRBD1. V lost 7 bases and J lost 0; bases outside the gene matches: 7. This CDR3 region has 15 residues. CDR1 and CDR2 from the germline V gene are SEHNR and FQNEAQ (reference sequence). CDR3 nucleotides: TGTGCCAGCAACTCTGGGGGACAGGGCTCCTACGAGCAGTACTTC. It encodes CASNSGGQGSYEQYF.

V is TRBV11-1 and J is TRBJ2-5; D perhaps matches TRBD2 (6 bases). This CDR3 comprises 16 residues. Trimming cost V 4 bases and J 7 bases, with 22 bases left between them. Germline CDR1 reads SGHAT; CDR2 reads FQDESV (reference sequence). The CDR3 sequence: CASSYRDSAGEGTQYF. CDR3 in DNA: TGTGCCAGCAGCTACCGGGACTCCGCCGGGGAAGGGACCCAGTACTTC. Supplemented by reference TRBV11-1 and TRBJ2-5, the full variable domain reads EAEVAQSPRYKITEKSQAVAFWCDPISGHATLYWYRQILGQGPELLVQFQDESVVDDSQLPKDRFSAERLKGVDSTLKIQPAELGDSAMYLCASSYRDSAGEGTQYFGPGTRLLVL.

The J gene is TRBJ1-5, the V gene TRBV6-1; D may be TRBD1 (5 bases). The CDR3 is 14 amino acids. The germline V and J ends were trimmed by 4 bases and 3 bases, with 10 bases remaining between them. Germline values: CDR1 MNHNS, CDR2 SASEGT. Written as DNA, the CDR3 is TGTGCCAGCAGTGGAACAGGAAACAATCAGCCCCAGCATTTT. Protein: CASSGTGNNQPQHF.

This clonotype was found a few times. The V and J genes are TRBV5-1 and TRBJ1-2; TRBD1 might be the D (5 bases). Trimming removed 2 bases at V and 6 bases at J, with 11 bases between. Germline-derived CDR1 and CDR2 are SGHRS and YFSETQ. The CDR3 is made up of 13 amino acids. CDR3 DNA: TGCGCCAGCAGCTTAAGGGTGGGACATGGCTACACCTTC. As protein: CASSLRVGHGYTF.

The chain joins TRBV4-3 to TRBJ2-6, with D unresolved. CDR3 size: 15 residues. V dropped 4 bases and J dropped 4 bases, with 11 bases sitting between them. Per germline, CDR1 LGHNA and CDR2 YSLEER. The CDR3, as DNA: TGCGCCAGCAGCCCAAGGGTTACCGGGGCCAACGTCCTGACTTTC. Translating it yields CASSPRVTGANVLTF.

The chain is built from TRBV7-8 and TRBJ1-2, with 7 bases that match TRBD1. CDR1 and CDR2 (germline): SGHVS, FQNEAQ. The CDR3 loop spans 14 amino acids. J lost 7 bases, V lost 4 bases, and 9 bases had no gene match. DNA for the CDR3: TGTGCCAGCAGCTCAAGGGGACAGTCCCTTGGCTACACCTTC. It translates to CASSSRGQSLGYTF.

For the CDR3, the DNA is TGCAGCGTCCCACCCCTCGACAGGGGTGTAAATACGCAGTATTTT. Translation gives CSVPPLDRGVNTQYF. This chain links TRBV29-1 with TRBJ2-3, with TRBD1 matching 8 bases. With 6 bases clipped from V and 7 bases from J, the junction kept 15 bases outside the gene matches. This CDR3 is built from 15 residues. The germline V gene encodes CDR1 SQVTM and CDR2 ANQGSEA.

The genes are TRBV2 and TRBJ1-4; D is possibly TRBD1 (5 bases). The V end lost 2 bases, the J end lost 8 bases, and 15 bases lay between the germline ends. This CDR3 has 15 residues. Germline values: CDR1 SNHLY, CDR2 FYNNEI. Here the CDR3 reads CASSERAGAGEKLFF. The CDR3 DNA is TGTGCCAGCAGTGAAAGGGCCGGGGCTGGCGAAAAACTGTTTTTT.

CDR3 coding DNA: TGTGCCACGTTCACTGGGGGCCCTAGTGCTGAGCAGTTCTTC. Translation gives CATFTGGPSAEQFF. This rearrangement joins TRBV15 to TRBJ2-1; tentatively, D is TRBD1 (6 bases). V gave up 9 bases and J gave up 9 bases, with 21 bases separating them. Germline CDR1 is LNHNV and CDR2 is YYDKDF (reference sequence). This CDR3 has 14 amino acids.

The chain joins TRBV6-2 or TRBV6-3 to TRBJ2-7; 9 nucleotides line up with TRBD2. CDR1 is MNHEY and CDR2 is SVGEGT in the germline V gene. The length of the CDR3 is 15 residues. V lost 9 bases, J lost 2 bases, and 11 bases stayed unmatched. CDR3 region: CASLRSGGPPYEQYF. The CDR3 DNA sequence: TGTGCCAGTTTACGGAGCGGGGGGCCCCCCTACGAGCAGTACTTC.

This sequence joins TRBV20-1 and TRBJ2-5, with TRBD2 matching over 10 bases. The CDR3 consists of 16 residues. The V and J ends lost 0 bases and 0 bases, in that order; junction bases with no gene match: 4. Germline CDR1 DFQATT, CDR2 SNEGSKA (reference sequence). In DNA form, the CDR3 reads TGCAGTGCTAGAGATTTCAGCGGGGGGGACCAAGAGACCCAGTACTTC. Translating gives CSARDFSGGDQETQYF.

This clonotype has a count of ten or more. The chain combines TRBV29-1 with TRBJ2-4, with 7 bases aligning to TRBD1. TRBJ2-7 matches the DNA end more closely, so the J call is doubtful. CDR3 length: 16 residues. In germline, CDR1 is SQVTM, CDR2 ANQGSEA. The CDR3 is CSVDVFGHTGTDEQYF. CDR3 sequence (DNA): TGCAGCGTTGATGTATTCGGGCATACAGGGACAGACGAGCAGTACTTC.

This clonotype was recorded once. The V call is TRBV4-3, the J call TRBJ2-1, with D perhaps TRBD2 (6 bases). Per germline, CDR1 LGHNA and CDR2 YSLEER. V lost 4 bases, J lost 10 bases, and 29 bases lay in between. This CDR3 spans 18 amino acids. CDR3 in amino acids: CASSRRSLAGNSTYEQFF. The DNA of the CDR3 is TGCGCCAGCAGCCGCAGAAGTCTGGCGGGGAATTCAACCTACGAGCAGTTCTTC.

This clonotype was seen a few times. This chain links TRBV29-1 with TRBJ2-3, with D unclear. V lost 4 bases and J lost 2, with 16 bases in between. The CDR3 is 15 amino acids. CDR1 and CDR2 (germline): SQVTM, ANQGSEA. The CDR3 sequence is CSVVFTAGPTDTQYF. CDR3 DNA: TGCAGCGTTGTTTTCACAGCCGGTCCCACAGATACGCAGTATTTT.

The V gene is TRBV20-1, the J gene TRBJ2-5; TRBD1 matches at 7 bases. V lost 0 bases to trimming and J lost 4 bases; unmatched junction nucleotides: 20. CDR3 length: 19 residues. Germline values: CDR1 DFQATT, CDR2 SNEGSKA (reference sequence). The CDR3 DNA reads as TGCAGTGCTAGAGAGCCTTCTCCCGCCGACAGGGAAGGAGGAGAGACCCAGTACTTC. Residues: CSAREPSPADREGGETQYF.

The CDR3 region is CASSSRKGGAKGAFF. The CDR3 coding sequence is TGTGCCAGCAGCTCTCGAAAGGGGGGGGCGAAGGGAGCTTTCTTT. The chain uses TRBV6-5 and TRBJ1-1; possibly TRBD1 for D (6 bases). Looked up from germline, CDR1 is MNHEY and CDR2 is SVGAGI. The CDR3 spans 15 residues. The V end was cut by 6 bases, the J end by 10 bases, with 24 bases between.

The V and J genes are TRBV7-3 and TRBJ1-6; D is ambiguous. With 6 bases removed from V and 10 bases from J, the gap between germline ends came to 13 bases. The CDR3 is made up of 13 amino acids. Germline V CDR1 and CDR2: SGHTA, FQGTGA. The CDR3 is CASSPVGESPLHF. The CDR3 DNA reads as TGTGCCAGCAGTCCCGTGGGAGAGTCACCCCTCCACTTT.

This clonotype was counted a few times. Relative to the germline gene, one junction end is altered; a read error may explain this. The chain uses TRBV20-1 and TRBJ2-7; D is unclear. The germline gives CDR1 DFQATT, CDR2 SNEGSKA (reference sequence). This CDR3 has 13 amino acids. The CDR3 loop reads CSAIAANSFEQYF. The CDR3 coding sequence is TGCAGTGCTATCGCGGCCAACTCCTTCGAGCAGTACTTC.

The V call is TRBV28, the J call TRBJ1-5; D uncertain. Looked up from germline, CDR1 is MDHEN and CDR2 is SYDVKM. V was shortened by 2 bases and J by 9 bases, with 8 bases between the two germline ends. This CDR3 comprises 12 residues. The DNA of the CDR3 is TGTGCCAGCAGTTTAACCCCATGGCCCCAGCATTTT. Translating gives CASSLTPWPQHF.

In this sample, this clonotype turned up a few times. The rearrangement joins TRBV27 to TRBJ2-3; D is possibly TRBD2 (5 bases). V shed 5 bases and J shed 0 bases, with 15 bases lying between them. CDR1 is MNHEY, CDR2 SMNVEV, per germline (reference sequence). This CDR3 region has 16 residues. CDR3 in amino acids: CASSPRTPASTDTQYF. The DNA of the CDR3 is TGTGCCAGCAGTCCCCGGACTCCCGCTAGCACAGATACGCAGTATTTT.

The J gene is TRBJ2-5, the V gene TRBV6-2 or TRBV6-3; no clear D. The CDR3 sequence is 15 residues long. Germline V lookup: CDR1 MNHEY, CDR2 SVGEGT. The V gene lost 0 bases and the J gene lost 11 bases, with 19 bases spanning the gap. CDR3: CASSYSVESALEQYF. CDR3 DNA sequence: TGTGCCAGCAGTTACTCGGTGGAATCGGCGCTGGAGCAGTACTTC.

This chain joins TRBV5-1 and TRBJ2-5; possibly TRBD1 for D (6 bases). Per the germline V gene, CDR1 is SGHRS and CDR2 is YFSETQ. V was clipped by 2 bases and J by 11 bases, with 22 bases between them. This CDR3 has 15 amino acids. The CDR3 is CASSLQERGFNEQYF. The CDR3 nucleotides are TGCGCCAGCAGCTTACAGGAGAGGGGGTTCAATGAGCAGTACTTC.

V is TRBV5-4 and J is TRBJ2-3; the D gene is possibly TRBD1 (8 bases). Deletions cut 4 bases from V and 0 bases from J, with 15 bases between. Germline values: CDR1 SGHNT, CDR2 YYREEE (reference sequence). The CDR3 runs to 16 residues. CDR3 in DNA: TGTGCCAGCAGCAGCAACAGGGGGGGAAGCACAGATACGCAGTATTTT. This encodes CASSSNRGGSTDTQYF.

J is TRBJ1-2 and V is TRBV7-2, with no clear D. This CDR3 contains 14 residues. Trimming took off 8 bases at V and 0 bases at J, with 13 bases between the two ends. Germline V gene sequence: CDR1 SGHTA, CDR2 FQGNSA. The DNA of the CDR3 is TGTGCCAGCTCAAACCATCTCTCTAACTATGGCTACACCTTC. Protein sequence: CASSNHLSNYGYTF.

The CDR3 region is CASGGTVPYEQYF. As DNA, the CDR3 is TGTGCCAGCGGCGGGACAGTCCCCTACGAGCAGTACTTC. This sequence joins TRBV6-2 or TRBV6-3 and TRBJ2-7; perhaps TRBD1 as D (7 bases). Germline CDR1 and CDR2: MNHEY and SVGEGT. Trimming took off 8 bases at V and 2 bases at J, with 13 bases between the two ends. The CDR3 totals 13 residues.

To note about this clonotype: One junction end disagrees with the germline gene, perhaps due to a read error. This chain joins TRBV7-7 and TRBJ2-3; perhaps D is TRBD1 or TRBD2 (7 bases each). CDR3 length: 15 residues. Per the germline V gene, CDR1 is SSHAT and CDR2 is FNYEAQ (reference sequence). This chain's CDR3 is CASTPGGGYTDTQYF. The CDR3 DNA reads as TGTGCTAGCACCCCAGGGGGGGGATACACAGATACGCAGTATTTT.

The chain is built from TRBV2 and TRBJ2-7, with TRBD1 matching over 8 bases. The CDR3 is made up of 14 amino acids. The trim removed 8 bases at V and 2 bases at J, leaving 8 bases unmatched. Germline V gene data show CDR1 as SNHLY and CDR2 as FYNNEI. For the CDR3, the DNA is TGTGCCAGCGGACAGGGAATAATACCCTACGAGCAGTACTTC. Translated: CASGQGIIPYEQYF.

The chain recombines TRBV5-1 with TRBJ2-7, with TRBD1 as a possible D gene (6 bases). Germline values: CDR1 SGHRS, CDR2 YFSETQ. V was trimmed by 4 bases and J by 2 bases, leaving 16 bases between them. The CDR3 is 15 residues long. CDR3 region: CASSLQGGSTYEQYF. The CDR3, as DNA: TGCGCCAGCAGCCTCCAAGGGGGATCCACCTACGAGCAGTACTTC.

As for this clonotype: The junction shows a germline mismatch at one end, possibly a read error. The rearrangement joins TRBV6-5 to TRBJ2-3; 7 nucleotides line up with TRBD2. The germline V gene encodes CDR1 MNHEY and CDR2 SVGAGI. This CDR3 has 12 residues. DNA of the CDR3: TGTGCCAGCAGACAGAAGCGGGGTACGGAGTATTTT. As protein: CASRQKRGTEYF.